The 7 T cell receptor beta chains below were found in one sample sequenced in a study of T-cell memory formation after mild COVID-19. TCRdb re-analysed the 5' RACE reads in MiXCR, keeping a single row per CDR3 protein. The data show 350,000 or so distinct CDR3 sequences, with approximately 21% seen just once and under 15% held by the top ten. The sequenced sample was PBMCs or a T cell subset sorted from them (not recorded which). Receptors originate from an adult woman who had mild COVID-19 (a few samples of this study predate the infection). Cell type and time point are not known.

This clonotype was seen a few times. V gene TRBV4-2 combines with J gene TRBJ2-7, with unresolved D. The CDR3 is 15 residues long. Germline CDR1 is LGHNA and CDR2 is YNFKEQ. The germline V and J ends were trimmed by 2 bases and 4 bases, with 15 bases remaining between them. The CDR3 loop is CASSQTKGIRYEQYF. DNA of the CDR3: TGTGCCAGCAGCCAAACAAAAGGGATCCGGTACGAGCAGTACTTC.

The chain carries TRBV20-1 and TRBJ2-1; 7 bases match TRBD2. The germline gives CDR1 DFQATT, CDR2 SNEGSKA (reference sequence). J was trimmed by 5 bases and V by 6 bases; bases with no gene match: 10. This CDR3 contains 14 residues. The DNA for the CDR3 is TGCAGTGCCCCCGCCGGGCTAGCGGACAATGAGCAGTTCTTC. This sequence encodes CSAPAGLADNEQFF.

This clonotype has just a few counts. The V call is TRBV3-1, the J call TRBJ2-2; possible D gene TRBD2, 5 bases. Germline values: CDR1 LGHDT, CDR2 YNNKEL (reference sequence). CDR3 size: 17 residues. V lost 0 bases and J 3 bases, leaving 14 bases between the germline ends. The CDR3 here is CASSQEPSRRHTGELFF. The CDR3 coding sequence is TGTGCCAGCAGCCAAGAACCCAGCAGGAGGCACACCGGGGAGCTGTTTTTT.

This clonotype was seen only a few times. The chain joins TRBV6-5 to TRBJ2-4; TRBD1 is a possible D gene (5 bases). There are 16 residues in the CDR3. The V gene's germline CDR1 is MNHEY and CDR2 SVGAGI. The V and J ends lost 5 bases and 0 bases respectively, with 14 bases between them. CDR3 amino acids: CASSPYRKEAKNIQYF. The CDR3, as DNA: TGTGCCAGCAGTCCTTACAGGAAGGAAGCCAAAAACATTCAGTACTTC.

This clonotype has only a few counts. The CDR3 DNA is TGTGCCAGCAGCTCCCTCGGACTAGCGGGAACCTACGAGCAGTACTTC. Translated, it gives CASSSLGLAGTYEQYF. J is TRBJ2-7 and V is TRBV7-2; 12 nucleotides align to TRBD2. Germline V CDR1 and CDR2: SGHTA, FQGNSA. The CDR3 is 16 residues long. The V and J ends lost 4 bases and 2 bases, in that order; junction bases with no gene match: 6.

This clonotype turned up a few times. The V and J genes are TRBV5-6 and TRBJ2-3, with TRBD1 matching 8 bases. V shed 4 bases and J 8 bases; nucleotides not matched to a gene: 6. Per the germline V gene, CDR1 is SGHDT and CDR2 is YYEEEE. The CDR3 spans 13 residues. The CDR3 protein is CASSVGQGGTQYF. The CDR3 region has the DNA TGTGCCAGCAGCGTCGGACAGGGAGGTACGCAGTATTTT.

The chain's CDR3 is CASSVSLAGGPSEQFF. The CDR3, as DNA: TGTGCCAGCAGCGTAAGTCTAGCGGGGGGGCCGAGTGAGCAGTTCTTC. V is TRBV9 and J is TRBJ2-1; TRBD2 matches at 12 bases. This CDR3 has 16 residues. The germline gives CDR1 SGDLS, CDR2 YYNGEE. V gave up 1 base and J gave up 9 bases; unmatched junction bases: 8. Together with reference TRBV9 and TRBJ2-1, the CDR3 gives the full variable domain: DSGVTQTPKHLITATGQRVTLRCSPRSGDLSVYWYQQSLDQGLQFLIQYYNGEERAKGNILERFSAQQFPDLHSELNLSSLELGDSALYFCASSVSLAGGPSEQFFGPGTRLTVL.